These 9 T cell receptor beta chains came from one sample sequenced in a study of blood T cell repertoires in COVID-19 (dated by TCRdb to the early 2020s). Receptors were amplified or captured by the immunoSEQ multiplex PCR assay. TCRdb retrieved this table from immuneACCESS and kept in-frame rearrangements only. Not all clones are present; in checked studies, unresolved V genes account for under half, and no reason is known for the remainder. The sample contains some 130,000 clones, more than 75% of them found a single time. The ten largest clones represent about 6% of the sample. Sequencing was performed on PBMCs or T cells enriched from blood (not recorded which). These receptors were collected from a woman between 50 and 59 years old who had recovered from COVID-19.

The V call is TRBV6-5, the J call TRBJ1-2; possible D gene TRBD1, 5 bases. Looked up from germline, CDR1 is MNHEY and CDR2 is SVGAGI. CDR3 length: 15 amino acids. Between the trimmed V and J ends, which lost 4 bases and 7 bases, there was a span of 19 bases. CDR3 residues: CASSSLRESFSGYTF. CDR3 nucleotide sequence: TGTGCCAGCAGTTCCCTCAGGGAATCCTTCTCTGGCTACACCTTC.

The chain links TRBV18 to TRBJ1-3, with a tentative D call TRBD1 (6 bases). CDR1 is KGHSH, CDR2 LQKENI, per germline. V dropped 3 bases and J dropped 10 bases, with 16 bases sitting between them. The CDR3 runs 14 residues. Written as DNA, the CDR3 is TGTGCCAGCTCACCCGCGGGGGGCAGTGAGACCATATATTTT. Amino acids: CASSPAGGSETIYF.

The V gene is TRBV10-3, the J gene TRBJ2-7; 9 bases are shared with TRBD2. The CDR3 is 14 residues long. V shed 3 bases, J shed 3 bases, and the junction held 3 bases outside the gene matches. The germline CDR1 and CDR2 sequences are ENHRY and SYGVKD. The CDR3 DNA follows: TGTGCCATCAGTGACAGCGGGGGGAACTACGAGCAGTACGTC. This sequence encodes CAISDSGGNYEQYV.

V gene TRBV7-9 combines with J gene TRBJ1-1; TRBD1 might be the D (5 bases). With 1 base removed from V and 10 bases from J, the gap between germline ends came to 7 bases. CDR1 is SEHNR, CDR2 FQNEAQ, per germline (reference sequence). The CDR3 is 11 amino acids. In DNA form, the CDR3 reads TGTGCCAGCAGCTTAGGTACAGGAGCTTTCTTT. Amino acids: CASSLGTGAFF.

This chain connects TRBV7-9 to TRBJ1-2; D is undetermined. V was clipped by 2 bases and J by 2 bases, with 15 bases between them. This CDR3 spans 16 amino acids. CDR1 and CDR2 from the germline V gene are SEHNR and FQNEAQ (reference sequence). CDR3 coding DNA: TGTGCCAGCAGCTTAAGCCCAGCTAGACGGAACTATGGCTACACCTTC. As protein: CASSLSPARRNYGYTF.

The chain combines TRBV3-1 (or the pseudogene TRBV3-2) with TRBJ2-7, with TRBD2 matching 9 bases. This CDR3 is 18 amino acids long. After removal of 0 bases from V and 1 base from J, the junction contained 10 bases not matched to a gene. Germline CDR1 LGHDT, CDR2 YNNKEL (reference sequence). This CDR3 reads CASSQESWRGGGSYEQYV. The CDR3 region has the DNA TGTGCCAGCAGCCAAGAAAGTTGGCGGGGGGGCGGATCCTACGAGCAGTACGTC.

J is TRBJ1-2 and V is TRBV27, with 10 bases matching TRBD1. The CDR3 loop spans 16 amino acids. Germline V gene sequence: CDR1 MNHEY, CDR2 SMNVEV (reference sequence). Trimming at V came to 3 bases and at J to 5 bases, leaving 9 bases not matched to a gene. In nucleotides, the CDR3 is TGTGCCAGCAGTTTTCTTCGACAGGGGGCGAGGTATGGCTACACCTTC. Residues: CASSFLRQGARYGYTF.

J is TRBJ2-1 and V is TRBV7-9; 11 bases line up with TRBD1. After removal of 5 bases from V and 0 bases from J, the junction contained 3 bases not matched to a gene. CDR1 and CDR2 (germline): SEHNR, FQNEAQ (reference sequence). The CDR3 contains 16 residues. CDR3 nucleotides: TGTGCCAGCAGCCTGGGGACAGGGGGCTCCTACAATGAGCAGTTCTTC. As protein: CASSLGTGGSYNEQFF.

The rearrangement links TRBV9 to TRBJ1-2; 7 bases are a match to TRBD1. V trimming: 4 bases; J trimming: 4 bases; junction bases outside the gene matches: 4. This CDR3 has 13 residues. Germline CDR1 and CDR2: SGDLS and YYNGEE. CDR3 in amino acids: CASSLDRVYGYTF. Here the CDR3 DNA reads TGTGCCAGCAGCCTCGACAGGGTCTATGGCTACACCTTC.